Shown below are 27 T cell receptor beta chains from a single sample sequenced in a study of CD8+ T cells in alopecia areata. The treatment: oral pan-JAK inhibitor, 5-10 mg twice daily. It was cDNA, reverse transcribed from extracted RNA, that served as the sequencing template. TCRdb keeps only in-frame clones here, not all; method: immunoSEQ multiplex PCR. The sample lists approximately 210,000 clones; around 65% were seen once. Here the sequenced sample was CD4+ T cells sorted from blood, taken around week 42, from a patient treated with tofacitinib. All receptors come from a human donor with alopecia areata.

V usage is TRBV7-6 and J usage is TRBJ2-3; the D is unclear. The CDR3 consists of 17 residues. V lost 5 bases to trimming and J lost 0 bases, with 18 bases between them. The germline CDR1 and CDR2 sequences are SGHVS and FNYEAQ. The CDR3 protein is CASSPDRSSTSTDTQYF. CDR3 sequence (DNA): TGTGCCAGCAGCCCCGATAGGTCTAGTACTAGCACAGATACGCAGTATTTT.

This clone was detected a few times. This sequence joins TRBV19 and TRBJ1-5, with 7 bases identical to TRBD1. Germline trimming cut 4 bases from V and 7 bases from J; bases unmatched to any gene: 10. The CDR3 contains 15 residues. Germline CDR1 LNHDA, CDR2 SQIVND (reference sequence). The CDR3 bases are TGTGCCAGTAGTACCAGACAGGGTTCGGGCCAGCCCCAGCATTTT. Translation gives CASSTRQGSGQPQHF.

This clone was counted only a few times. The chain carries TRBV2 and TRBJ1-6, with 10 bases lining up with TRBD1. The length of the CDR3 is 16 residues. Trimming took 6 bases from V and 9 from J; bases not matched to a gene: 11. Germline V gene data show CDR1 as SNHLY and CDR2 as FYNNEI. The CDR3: CASRDTTGGGGSPLHF. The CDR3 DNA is TGTGCCAGCAGAGATACGACAGGGGGCGGAGGTTCACCCCTCCACTTT.

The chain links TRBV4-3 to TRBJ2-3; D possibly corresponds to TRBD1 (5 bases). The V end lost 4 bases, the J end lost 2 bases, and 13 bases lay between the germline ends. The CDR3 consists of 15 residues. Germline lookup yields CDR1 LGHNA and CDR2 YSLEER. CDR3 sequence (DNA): TGCGCCAGCAGCCCGATTTCGACAGACACAGATACGCAGTATTTT. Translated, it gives CASSPISTDTDTQYF.

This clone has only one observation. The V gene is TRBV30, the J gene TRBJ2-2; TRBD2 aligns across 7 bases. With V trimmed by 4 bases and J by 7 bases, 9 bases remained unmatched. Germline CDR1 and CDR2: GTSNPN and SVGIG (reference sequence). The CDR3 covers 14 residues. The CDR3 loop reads CAWKRDGVNGELFF. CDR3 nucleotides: TGTGCCTGGAAGCGGGACGGCGTAAACGGGGAGCTGTTTTTT.

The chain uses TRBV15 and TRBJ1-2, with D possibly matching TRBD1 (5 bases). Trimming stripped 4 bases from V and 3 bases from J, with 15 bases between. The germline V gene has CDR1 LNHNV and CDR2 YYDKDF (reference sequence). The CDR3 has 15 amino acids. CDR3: CATSTRDARDYGYTF. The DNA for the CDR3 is TGTGCCACCAGCACCCGGGACGCCCGGGACTATGGCTACACCTTC.

CDR3 bases: TGCAGCGTTGAATGGGGGGCCCCAGACATTCAGTACTTC. Its protein is CSVEWGAPDIQYF. This chain connects TRBV29-1 to TRBJ2-4; D may match TRBD1 or TRBD2 (6 bases each). CDR1 SQVTM and CDR2 ANQGSEA come from the germline V gene. The length of the CDR3 is 13 residues. The germline V and J ends were trimmed by 2 bases and 8 bases, with 13 bases remaining between them.

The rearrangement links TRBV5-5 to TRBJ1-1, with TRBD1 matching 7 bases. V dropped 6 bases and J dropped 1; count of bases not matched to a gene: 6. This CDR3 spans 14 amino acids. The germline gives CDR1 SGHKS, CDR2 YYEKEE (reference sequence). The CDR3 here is CASKGTETNTEAFF. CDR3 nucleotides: TGTGCCAGCAAGGGGACAGAGACGAACACTGAAGCTTTCTTT.

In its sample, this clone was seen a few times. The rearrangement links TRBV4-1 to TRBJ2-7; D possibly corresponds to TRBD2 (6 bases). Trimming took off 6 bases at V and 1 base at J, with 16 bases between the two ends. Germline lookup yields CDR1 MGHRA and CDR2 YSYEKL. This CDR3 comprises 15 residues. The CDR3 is CASRLRIGGSYEQYF. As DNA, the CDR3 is TGCGCCAGCAGACTCCGAATTGGGGGGTCCTACGAGCAGTACTTC.

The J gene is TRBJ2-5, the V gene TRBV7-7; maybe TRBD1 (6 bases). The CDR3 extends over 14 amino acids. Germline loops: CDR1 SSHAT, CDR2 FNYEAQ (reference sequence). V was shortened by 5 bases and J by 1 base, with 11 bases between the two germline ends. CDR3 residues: CASSGGQPQETQYF. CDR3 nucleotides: TGTGCCAGCAGCGGTGGACAGCCCCAAGAGACCCAGTACTTC.

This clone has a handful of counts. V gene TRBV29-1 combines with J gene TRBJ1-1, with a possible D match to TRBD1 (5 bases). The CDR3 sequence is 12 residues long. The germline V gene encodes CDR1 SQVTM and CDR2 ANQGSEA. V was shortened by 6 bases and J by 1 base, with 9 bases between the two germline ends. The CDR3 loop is CSVRGGNTEAFF. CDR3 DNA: TGCAGCGTACGCGGGGGGAACACTGAAGCTTTCTTT.

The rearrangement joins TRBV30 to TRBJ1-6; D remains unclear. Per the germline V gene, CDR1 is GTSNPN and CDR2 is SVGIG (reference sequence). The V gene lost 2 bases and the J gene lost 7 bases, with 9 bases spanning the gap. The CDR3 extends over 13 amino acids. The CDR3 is CAWSFTENSPLHF. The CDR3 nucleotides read TGTGCCTGGAGTTTTACAGAGAATTCACCCCTCCACTTT.

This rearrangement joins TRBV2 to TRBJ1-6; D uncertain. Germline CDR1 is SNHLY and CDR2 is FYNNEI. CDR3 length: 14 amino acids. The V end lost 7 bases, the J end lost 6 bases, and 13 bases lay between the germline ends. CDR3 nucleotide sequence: TGTGCCAGCACCCTGTGGCTCTCTAATTCACCCCTCCACTTT. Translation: CASTLWLSNSPLHF.

The CDR3 sequence is CASTRMTVGTDTQYF. For the CDR3, the DNA is TGTGCCAGCACCCGGATGACGGTCGGCACAGATACGCAGTATTTT. The chain links TRBV11-2 to TRBJ2-3; D is unresolved. CDR3 length equals 15 residues. Deletions cut 7 bases from V and 1 base from J, with 15 bases between. From germline, CDR1 is SGHAT and CDR2 FQNNGV. Looking up the rest from reference TRBV11-2 and TRBJ2-3 gives the full variable domain: EAGVAQSPRYKIIEKRQSVAFWCNPISGHATLYWYQQILGQGPKLLIQFQNNGVVDDSQLPKDRFSAERLKGVDSTLKIQPAKLEDSAVYLCASTRMTVGTDTQYFGPGTRLTVL.

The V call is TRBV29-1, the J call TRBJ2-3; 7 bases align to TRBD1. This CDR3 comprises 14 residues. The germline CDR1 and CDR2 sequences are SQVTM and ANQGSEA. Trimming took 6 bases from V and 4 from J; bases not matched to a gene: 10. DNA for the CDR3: TGCAGCGTCCGTCTTAACAGGGGAGCAGATACGCAGTATTTT. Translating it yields CSVRLNRGADTQYF.

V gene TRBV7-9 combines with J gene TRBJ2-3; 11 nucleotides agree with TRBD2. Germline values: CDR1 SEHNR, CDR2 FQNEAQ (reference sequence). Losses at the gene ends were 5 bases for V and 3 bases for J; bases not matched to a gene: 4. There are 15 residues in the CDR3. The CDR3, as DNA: TGTGCCAGCAGCCCAAGGACTAGCGGGACAGATACGCAGTATTTT. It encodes CASSPRTSGTDTQYF.

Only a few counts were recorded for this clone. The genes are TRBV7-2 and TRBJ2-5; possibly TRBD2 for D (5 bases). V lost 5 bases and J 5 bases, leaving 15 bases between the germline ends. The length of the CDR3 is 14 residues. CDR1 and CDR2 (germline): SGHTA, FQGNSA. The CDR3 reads CASSPRPGSETQYF. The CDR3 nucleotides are TGTGCCAGCAGCCCACGACCGGGGTCGGAGACCCAGTACTTC.

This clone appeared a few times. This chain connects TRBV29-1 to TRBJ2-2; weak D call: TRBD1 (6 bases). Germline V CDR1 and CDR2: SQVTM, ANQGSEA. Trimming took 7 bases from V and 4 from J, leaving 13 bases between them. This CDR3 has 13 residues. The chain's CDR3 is CSANRVSTGELFF. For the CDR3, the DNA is TGCAGCGCAAACAGGGTCTCCACCGGGGAGCTGTTTTTT.

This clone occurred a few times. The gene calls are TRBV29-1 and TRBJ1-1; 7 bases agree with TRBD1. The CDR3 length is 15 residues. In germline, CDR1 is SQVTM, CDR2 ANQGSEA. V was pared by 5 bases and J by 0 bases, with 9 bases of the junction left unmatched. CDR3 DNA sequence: TGCAGCGTTTACGGGACAGACGCAATGAACACTGAAGCTTTCTTT. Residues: CSVYGTDAMNTEAFF.

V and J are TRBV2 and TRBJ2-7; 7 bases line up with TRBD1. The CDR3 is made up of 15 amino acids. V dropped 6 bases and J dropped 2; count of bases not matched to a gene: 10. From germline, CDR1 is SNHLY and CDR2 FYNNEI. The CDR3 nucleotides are TGTGCCAGCAGGAGGGAGACAGGGCAAACCTACGAGCAGTACTTC. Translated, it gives CASRRETGQTYEQYF.

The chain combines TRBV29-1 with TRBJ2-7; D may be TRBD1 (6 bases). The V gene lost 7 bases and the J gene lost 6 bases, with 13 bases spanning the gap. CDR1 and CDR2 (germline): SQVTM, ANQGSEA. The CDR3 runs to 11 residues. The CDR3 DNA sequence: TGCAGCGCAGACTGGGGGCGCGAGCAGTACTTC. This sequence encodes CSADWGREQYF.

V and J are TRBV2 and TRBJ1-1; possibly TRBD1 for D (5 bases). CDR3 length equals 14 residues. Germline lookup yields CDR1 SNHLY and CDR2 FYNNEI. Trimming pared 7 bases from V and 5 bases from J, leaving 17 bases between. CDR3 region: CASTYGAGRTEAFF. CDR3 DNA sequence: TGTGCCAGCACCTACGGGGCAGGCCGGACTGAAGCTTTCTTT.

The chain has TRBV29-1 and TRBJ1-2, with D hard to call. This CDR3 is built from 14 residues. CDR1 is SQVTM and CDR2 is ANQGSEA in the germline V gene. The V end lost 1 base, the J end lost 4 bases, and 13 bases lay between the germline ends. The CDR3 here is CSVEGLQKIYGYTF. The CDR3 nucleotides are TGCAGCGTTGAAGGGTTACAGAAAATCTATGGCTACACCTTC.

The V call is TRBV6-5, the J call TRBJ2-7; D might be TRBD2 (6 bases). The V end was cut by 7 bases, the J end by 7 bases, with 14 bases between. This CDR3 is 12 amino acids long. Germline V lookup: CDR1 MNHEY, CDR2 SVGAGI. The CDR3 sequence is CASMEEGGEQYF. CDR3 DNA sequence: TGTGCCAGCATGGAGGAAGGAGGGGAGCAGTACTTC.

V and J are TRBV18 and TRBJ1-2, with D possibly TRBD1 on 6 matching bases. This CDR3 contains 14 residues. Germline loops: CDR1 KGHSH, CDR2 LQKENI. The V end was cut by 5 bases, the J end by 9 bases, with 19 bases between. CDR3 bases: TGTGCCAGCTCATCCTTGCCCGGGGGCGCTAGCTACACCTTC. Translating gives CASSSLPGGASYTF.

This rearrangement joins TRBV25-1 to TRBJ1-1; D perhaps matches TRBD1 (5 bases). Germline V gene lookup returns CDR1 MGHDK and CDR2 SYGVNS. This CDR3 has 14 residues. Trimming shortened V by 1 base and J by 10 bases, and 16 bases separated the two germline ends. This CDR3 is CASSEWGTRRGAFF. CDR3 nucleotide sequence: TGTGCCAGCAGTGAATGGGGGACTCGAAGGGGAGCTTTCTTT.

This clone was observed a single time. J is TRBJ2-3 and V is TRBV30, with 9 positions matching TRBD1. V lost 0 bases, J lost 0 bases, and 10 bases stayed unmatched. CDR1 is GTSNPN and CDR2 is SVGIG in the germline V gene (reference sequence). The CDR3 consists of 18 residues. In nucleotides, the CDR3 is TGTGCCTGGAGTGTATTTGGTACCGGGACAGGGAGCACAGATACGCAGTATTTT. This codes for CAWSVFGTGTGSTDTQYF.